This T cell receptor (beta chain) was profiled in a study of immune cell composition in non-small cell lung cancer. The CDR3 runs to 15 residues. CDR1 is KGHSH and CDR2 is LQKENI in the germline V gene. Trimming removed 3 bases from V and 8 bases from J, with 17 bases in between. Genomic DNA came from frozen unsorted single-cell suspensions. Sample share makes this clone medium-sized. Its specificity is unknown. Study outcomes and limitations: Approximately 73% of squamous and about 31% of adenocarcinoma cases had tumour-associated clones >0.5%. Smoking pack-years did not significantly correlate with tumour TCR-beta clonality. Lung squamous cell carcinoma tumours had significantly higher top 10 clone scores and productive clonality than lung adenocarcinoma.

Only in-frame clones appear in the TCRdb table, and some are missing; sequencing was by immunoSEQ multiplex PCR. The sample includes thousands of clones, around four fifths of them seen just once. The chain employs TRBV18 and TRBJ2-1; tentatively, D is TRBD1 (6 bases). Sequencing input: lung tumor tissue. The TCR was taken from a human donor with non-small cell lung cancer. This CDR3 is CASSPTTGFGDEQFF. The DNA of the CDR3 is TGTGCCAGCTCACCTACCACAGGGTTTGGAGATGAGCAGTTCTTC.